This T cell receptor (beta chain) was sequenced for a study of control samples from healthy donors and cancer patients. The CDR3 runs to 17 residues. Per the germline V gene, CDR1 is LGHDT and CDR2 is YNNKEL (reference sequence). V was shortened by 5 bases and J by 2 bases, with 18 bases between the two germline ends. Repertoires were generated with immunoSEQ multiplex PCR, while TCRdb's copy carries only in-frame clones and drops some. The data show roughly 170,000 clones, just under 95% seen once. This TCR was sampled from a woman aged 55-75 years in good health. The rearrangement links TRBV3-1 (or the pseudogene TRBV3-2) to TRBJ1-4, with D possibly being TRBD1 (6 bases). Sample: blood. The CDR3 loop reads CASSTQGQGLTNEKLFF. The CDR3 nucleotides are TGTGCCAGCAGCACCCAGGGCCAGGGGCTGACTAATGAAAAACTGTTTTTT.